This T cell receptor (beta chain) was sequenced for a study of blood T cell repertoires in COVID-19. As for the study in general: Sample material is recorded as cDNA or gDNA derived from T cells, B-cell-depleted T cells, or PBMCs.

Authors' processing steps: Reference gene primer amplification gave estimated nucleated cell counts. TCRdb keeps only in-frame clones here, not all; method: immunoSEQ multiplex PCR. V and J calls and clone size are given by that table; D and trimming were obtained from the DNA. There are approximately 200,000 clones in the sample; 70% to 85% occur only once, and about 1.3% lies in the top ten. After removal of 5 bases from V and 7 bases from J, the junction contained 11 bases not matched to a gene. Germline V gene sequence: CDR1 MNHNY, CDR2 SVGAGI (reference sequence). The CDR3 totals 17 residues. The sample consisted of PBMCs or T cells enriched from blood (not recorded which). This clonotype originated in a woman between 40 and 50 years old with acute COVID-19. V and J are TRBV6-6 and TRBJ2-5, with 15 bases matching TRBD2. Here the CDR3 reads CASSPGTSGGIRGTQYF. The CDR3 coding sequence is TGTGCCAGCAGTCCAGGGACTAGCGGGGGGATAAGGGGGACCCAGTACTTC.